The 10 T cell receptor beta chains below all came from one sample that was sequenced in a study of blood T cell repertoires in COVID-19. The data were produced by immunoSEQ multiplex PCR, yet TCRdb's version contains in-frame clones alone and is incomplete. The repertoire includes 220,000 or so clones, about three quarters of them detected once, and 4.5% to 7% sits in the top ten. Source material: peripheral blood. All receptors come from a woman aged 70 to 79 with acute or convalescent COVID-19.

The chain uses TRBV28 and TRBJ1-1; 9 bases map to TRBD1. Germline CDR1 and CDR2: MDHEN and SYDVKM. V lost 10 bases and J lost 6; bases outside the gene matches: 9. The CDR3 totals 13 residues. The CDR3, as DNA: TGTGCCATCTCACAGGGGGCGATGCCTGAAGCTTTCTTT. As protein: CAISQGAMPEAFF.

The rearrangement links TRBV3-1 (or the pseudogene TRBV3-2) to TRBJ2-7; the D gene is possibly TRBD1 (6 bases). This CDR3 has 12 residues. V dropped 3 bases and J dropped 5 bases, with 8 bases sitting between them. Per germline, CDR1 LGHDT and CDR2 YNNKEL (reference sequence). The CDR3 DNA follows: TGTGCCAGCAGCCACCAGGGGAACGAGCAGTACTTC. Residues: CASSHQGNEQYF.

The rearrangement links TRBV5-1 to TRBJ1-2, with D maybe TRBD1 (6 bases). V dropped 0 bases and J dropped 8 bases, with 14 bases sitting between them. The CDR3 is 14 residues long. The germline CDR1 and CDR2 sequences are SGHRS and YFSETQ. The CDR3 region is CASSLGGPPAGYTF. CDR3 in DNA: TGCGCCAGCAGCTTGGGGGGGCCGCCAGCAGGCTACACCTTC.

A single count supports this clone. J is TRBJ2-1 and V is TRBV11-2, with 9 bases that match TRBD2. V lost 1 base and J lost 2; bases outside the gene matches: 3. The CDR3 extends over 16 amino acids. The germline gives CDR1 SGHAT, CDR2 FQNNGV. The chain's CDR3 is CASSLAAGGTYNEQFF. The CDR3 DNA reads as TGTGCCAGCAGCTTAGCGGCGGGGGGGACCTACAATGAGCAGTTCTTC.

V usage is TRBV3-1 (or the pseudogene TRBV3-2) and J usage is TRBJ2-3; 11 bases fit TRBD2. Germline loops: CDR1 LGHDT, CDR2 YNNKEL (reference sequence). This CDR3 comprises 18 residues. Trimming took 4 bases from V and 0 from J; bases not matched to a gene: 9. CDR3 DNA: TGTGCCAGCAGCCGGGGTAGCGGGAGGGCCGCGAGCACAGATACGCAGTATTTT. Translation gives CASSRGSGRAASTDTQYF.

The CDR3 DNA is TGCGCCAGCAGCCAAGATGGGGACACCTATCAGCCCCAGCATTTT. Translation gives CASSQDGDTYQPQHF. The genes are TRBV4-1 and TRBJ1-5, with a tentative D call TRBD1 (6 bases). V was clipped by 0 bases and J by 5 bases, with 11 bases between them. CDR1 is MGHRA and CDR2 is YSYEKL in the germline V gene. CDR3 size: 15 residues.

This rearrangement joins TRBV27 to TRBJ1-2; no firm D call. Looked up from germline, CDR1 is MNHEY and CDR2 is SMNVEV (reference sequence). CDR3 length equals 14 residues. The ends were cut back, 6 bases at V and 2 bases at J, with 13 bases in the middle. The CDR3 bases are TGTGCCAGCAGCATTTCCTCAGGAAACTATGGCTACACCTTC. This sequence encodes CASSISSGNYGYTF.

The chain recombines TRBV6-5 with TRBJ2-4, with 9 bases that match TRBD1. The J call may be in error: the DNA end matches TRBJ2-7 better. The germline gives CDR1 MNHEY, CDR2 SVGAGI. This CDR3 contains 13 residues. This chain's CDR3 is CASSYSGQGEQYF. The CDR3 region has the DNA TGTGCCAGCAGTTACTCGGGACAGGGCGAGCAGTACTTC.

The rearrangement links TRBV15 to TRBJ2-1; 9 nucleotides align to TRBD2. The CDR3 has 16 amino acids. CDR1 LNHNV and CDR2 YYDKDF come from the germline V gene (reference sequence). V lost 0 bases and J lost 1; bases outside the gene matches: 1. The CDR3 bases are TGTGCCACCAGCAGAGATGCGGGAGGGTCCTACAATGAGCAGTTCTTC. Residues: CATSRDAGGSYNEQFF.

V usage is TRBV28 and J usage is TRBJ1-4, with TRBD1 matching over 9 bases. This CDR3 is built from 16 residues. V trimming: 7 bases; J trimming: 6 bases; junction bases outside the gene matches: 12. Germline V gene sequence: CDR1 MDHEN, CDR2 SYDVKM. CDR3 amino acids: CASIRTTGGADEKLFF. The CDR3 coding sequence is TGTGCCAGCATCAGGACCACAGGGGGCGCGGATGAAAAACTGTTTTTT.